This passage covers 22 T cell receptor beta chains from one sample sequenced in a study of Graves' ophthalmopathy and Graves' hyperthyroidism (dated by TCRdb to between 2017 and 2018). The reads were generated on an Illumina HiSeq 2000. TCR beta CDR3 regions were amplified from RNA transcripts for repertoire sequencing. The first round was an RT-PCR using HTBI primers with the Qiagen OneStep RT-PCR kit, and this first round was followed by a second-round multiplex PCR, then size selection and purification. TCRdb redid the processing of the public reads, applying fastp at Q25 and MiXCR, and retained in-frame beta chains. Rows with one shared CDR3 protein collapse into an entry with the most common genes and DNA. This sample gives about 550,000 distinct CDR3 sequences in total; 35% to 40% of them show up just once. Roughly 4.5% of the sample goes to the ten largest clones. Sample: peripheral blood or thyroid tissue (not recorded which). Receptor source: an adult man with Graves' hyperthyroidism.

This clonotype was detected ten times or more. V is TRBV20-1 and J is TRBJ2-6, with D unresolved. The germline CDR1 and CDR2 sequences are DFQATT and SNEGSKA (reference sequence). The length of the CDR3 is 14 residues. Deletions cut 5 bases from V and 0 bases from J, with 8 bases between. This chain's CDR3 is CSAPVSSGANVLTF. The CDR3 DNA reads TGCAGTGCTCCAGTCAGCTCTGGGGCCAACGTCCTGACTTTC.

This chain joins TRBV12-3 or TRBV12-4 and TRBJ1-5; 7 nucleotides match TRBD1. V trimming: 5 bases; J trimming: 9 bases; junction bases outside the gene matches: 10. The CDR3 runs to 14 residues. In DNA, the CDR3 is TGTGCCAGCAGTCTACAGGGGCCTTTATGGCCCCAGCATTTT. This gives the protein CASSLQGPLWPQHF.

The chain joins TRBV20-1 to TRBJ2-5; 7 nucleotides agree with TRBD1. Judging by the DNA end, TRBJ2-1 fits better; the J call may be wrong. The CDR3 runs 12 residues. CDR1 and CDR2 from the germline V gene are DFQATT and SNEGSKA (reference sequence). CDR3 amino acids: CSVDRDGDEQFF. CDR3 DNA sequence: TGCAGTGTCGACAGGGACGGGGATGAGCAGTTCTTC.

This chain joins TRBV7-9 and TRBJ2-2, with D possibly being TRBD1 (6 bases). This CDR3 contains 14 residues. V was trimmed by 3 bases and J by 4 bases, leaving 9 bases between them. Germline V CDR1 and CDR2: SEHNR, FQNEAQ (reference sequence). The CDR3 DNA reads as TGTGCCAGCAGCTTCCGGGACACCACCGGGGAGCTGTTTTTT. Its protein product is CASSFRDTTGELFF. The full variable domain, with the rest looked up from reference TRBV7-9 and TRBJ2-2, is DTGVSQNPRHKITKRGQNVTFRCDPISEHNRLYWYRQTLGQGPEFLTYFQNEAQLEKSRLLSDRFSAERPKGSFSTLEIQRTEQGDSAMYLCASSFRDTTGELFFGEGSRLTVL.

Remarks on this clonotype: The germline gene is not matched at one end of the junction; a read error may be the cause. The V call is TRBV7-8, the J call TRBJ2-5; 8 bases line up with TRBD2. The CDR3 sequence is 12 residues long. CDR1 and CDR2 from the germline V gene are SGHVS and FQNEAQ. CDR3 DNA sequence: TGTGCCAGCAGCCCGTACAGCGGGAGACCGTTCTTC. Amino acids: CASSPYSGRPFF.

This clonotype has at least ten counts. J is TRBJ2-7 and V is TRBV5-1, with D tentatively TRBD1 (5 bases). Trimming took 2 bases from V and 4 from J, leaving 10 bases between them. Germline V gives CDR1 SGHRS, CDR2 YFSETQ. This CDR3 spans 13 amino acids. The CDR3 nucleotides read TGCGCCAGCAGCTTTTGGGCAGGGTACGAGCAGTACTTC. Amino acids: CASSFWAGYEQYF.

CDR3 amino acids: CASSLVGGQFYEQYF. The CDR3 DNA reads TGTGCCAGCAGTTTAGTGGGGGGACAGTTCTACGAGCAGTACTTC. V usage is TRBV27 and J usage is TRBJ2-7; possible D gene TRBD1, 7 bases. The ends were cut back, 2 bases at V and 3 bases at J, with 14 bases in the middle. There are 15 residues in the CDR3. Germline-derived CDR1 and CDR2 are MNHEY and SMNVEV (reference sequence).

This clonotype was seen a few times. As DNA, the CDR3 is TGCAGCGCCCAAGGGATAGTTGTCGACGAGCAGTACTTC. This gives the protein CSAQGIVVDEQYF. This chain connects TRBV29-1 to TRBJ2-7; no firm D call. Germline-derived CDR1 and CDR2 are SQVTM and ANQGSEA. Trimming took off 7 bases at V and 5 bases at J, with 18 bases between the two ends. The CDR3 runs to 13 residues.

This clonotype was detected many times. The V call is TRBV7-9, the J call TRBJ1-2; D ambiguous. The germline V and J ends were trimmed by 0 bases and 3 bases, with 11 bases remaining between them. The germline gives CDR1 SEHNR, CDR2 FQNEAQ (reference sequence). The CDR3 has 15 amino acids. The CDR3 spells CASSLAGRSDYGYTF. The CDR3 region has the DNA TGTGCCAGCAGCTTAGCGGGTCGCAGCGACTATGGCTACACCTTC.

V gene TRBV24-1 combines with J gene TRBJ2-3; 9 bases are a match to TRBD1. V lost 4 bases, J lost 1 base, and 8 bases stayed unmatched. The CDR3 has 17 residues. Germline V CDR1 and CDR2: KGHDR, SFDVKD. The CDR3 reads CATSDPTWTGGTDTQYF. For the CDR3, the DNA is TGTGCCACCAGTGACCCCACATGGACAGGGGGCACAGATACGCAGTATTTT.

The V call is TRBV11-2, the J call TRBJ2-3, with 9 bases aligning to TRBD2. The germline V gene has CDR1 SGHAT and CDR2 FQNNGV. The CDR3 runs 16 residues. V gave up 1 base and J gave up 3 bases; unmatched junction bases: 5. In DNA form, the CDR3 reads TGTGCCAGCAGCTTAGTCAGCGGGGGGACGACAGATACGCAGTATTTT. Its protein is CASSLVSGGTTDTQYF.

This chain connects TRBV15 to TRBJ2-3; possibly TRBD1 for D (7 bases). V lost 0 bases and J lost 5, with 12 bases in between. Germline CDR1 LNHNV, CDR2 YYDKDF (reference sequence). This CDR3 is 15 amino acids long. CDR3 nucleotides: TGTGCCACCAGCAGAGATGGTCAGGGGGGAGATACGCAGTATTTT. This encodes CATSRDGQGGDTQYF.

As regards this clonotype: A read error may be the cause here, since a much bigger clone is one base away. The chain is built from TRBV12-3 or TRBV12-4 and TRBJ1-1, with TRBD1 identical over 7 bases. This CDR3 is 12 amino acids long. In DNA, the CDR3 is TGTGCCAGCAGTCCGACAGGGTACCAAGCTCTCTTT. Protein product: CASSPTGYQALF.

The chain combines TRBV6-1 with TRBJ2-7; 9 nucleotides agree with TRBD1. This CDR3 is 16 amino acids long. V dropped 0 bases and J dropped 3; count of bases not matched to a gene: 6. CDR1 and CDR2 (germline): MNHNS, SASEGT. This CDR3 is CASSEAATGGYYEQYF. CDR3 nucleotides: TGTGCCAGCAGTGAAGCGGCGACAGGGGGTTACTACGAGCAGTACTTC.

This clonotype was counted at least ten times. The chain joins TRBV28 to TRBJ1-6, with 11 bases that match TRBD1. The CDR3 is 16 residues long. Germline CDR1 reads MDHEN; CDR2 reads SYDVKM. The V and J ends lost 6 bases and 10 bases, in that order; junction bases with no gene match: 11. CDR3 bases: TGTGCCAGCAGGCCGGGGGACAGGGGGTCGCGATCACCCCTCCACTTT. Encoded protein: CASRPGDRGSRSPLHF.

This clonotype was found once. V and J are TRBV2 and TRBJ1-1; a weak D match, TRBD1 (5 bases). From germline, CDR1 is SNHLY and CDR2 FYNNEI. This CDR3 has 14 amino acids. The V gene lost 6 bases and the J gene lost 4 bases, with 15 bases spanning the gap. CDR3: CASRGDGGGTEAFF. CDR3 DNA sequence: TGTGCCAGCAGAGGGGACGGTGGGGGCACTGAAGCTTTCTTT. The full variable domain, its missing parts supplied by reference TRBV2 and TRBJ1-1, is EPEVTQTPSHQVTQMGQEVILRCVPISNHLYFYWYRQILGQKVEFLVSFYNNEISEKSEIFDDQFSVERPDGSNFTLKIRSTKLEDSAMYFCASRGDGGGTEAFFGQGTRLTVV.

The chain uses TRBV7-9 and TRBJ1-1; TRBD1 aligns across 11 bases. Per the germline V gene, CDR1 is SEHNR and CDR2 is FQNEAQ (reference sequence). Trimming cost V 5 bases and J 6 bases; bases outside gene matches: 2. The CDR3 is 13 residues long. CDR3 in DNA: TGTGCCAGCAGCCGGGACAGGGGGTCTGAAGCTTTCTTT. Translation: CASSRDRGSEAFF.

This clonotype has a count of ten or more. The chain has TRBV7-8 and TRBJ1-1, with TRBD1 as a possible D gene (5 bases). The CDR3 runs 17 residues. V lost 4 bases to trimming and J lost 1 base, with 19 bases between them. Germline CDR1 reads SGHVS; CDR2 reads FQNEAQ. CDR3 residues: CASSSRDLVSRNTEAFF. DNA of the CDR3: TGTGCCAGCAGCTCTCGGGACCTCGTATCTAGGAACACTGAAGCTTTCTTT.

V and J are TRBV2 and TRBJ1-5; 12 nucleotides match TRBD2. TRBJ2-3 matches the DNA end more closely, so the J call is doubtful. This CDR3 has 14 residues. Germline CDR1 SNHLY, CDR2 FYNNEI. The CDR3 sequence: CASNRLAGEDTQYF. The DNA for the CDR3 is TGTGCCAGCAACAGACTAGCGGGGGAAGATACGCAGTATTTT.

Many counts were recorded for this clonotype. The CDR3 sequence: CASSIGTGYRYSPLHF. The CDR3 nucleotides read TGTGCCAGCAGCATTGGGACAGGTTATCGGTATTCACCCCTCCACTTT. The gene calls are TRBV7-2 and TRBJ1-6, with 8 bases matching TRBD1. V lost 5 bases to trimming and J lost 8 bases; unmatched junction nucleotides: 11. The CDR3 is 16 residues long. Looked up from germline, CDR1 is SGHTA and CDR2 is FQGNSA.

There are many counts of this clonotype. This chain connects TRBV12-3 or TRBV12-4 to TRBJ1-1, with TRBD1 as a possible D gene (5 bases). The CDR3 loop spans 14 amino acids. The germline V and J ends were trimmed by 3 bases and 1 base, with 9 bases remaining between them. The CDR3 protein is CASSFLGANTEAFF. CDR3 nucleotides: TGTGCCAGCAGTTTTCTAGGGGCGAACACTGAAGCTTTCTTT.

As concerns this clonotype: A much larger clone lies a single base off, so this may be a read error. This chain joins TRBV12-3 or TRBV12-4 and TRBJ1-3, with D uncertain. Trimming cost V 7 bases and J 0 bases, with 1 base left between them. The length of the CDR3 is 11 residues. CDR3 loop: CASTSGNTIYF. CDR3 in DNA: TGTGCCAGCACCTCTGGAAACACCATATATTTT.